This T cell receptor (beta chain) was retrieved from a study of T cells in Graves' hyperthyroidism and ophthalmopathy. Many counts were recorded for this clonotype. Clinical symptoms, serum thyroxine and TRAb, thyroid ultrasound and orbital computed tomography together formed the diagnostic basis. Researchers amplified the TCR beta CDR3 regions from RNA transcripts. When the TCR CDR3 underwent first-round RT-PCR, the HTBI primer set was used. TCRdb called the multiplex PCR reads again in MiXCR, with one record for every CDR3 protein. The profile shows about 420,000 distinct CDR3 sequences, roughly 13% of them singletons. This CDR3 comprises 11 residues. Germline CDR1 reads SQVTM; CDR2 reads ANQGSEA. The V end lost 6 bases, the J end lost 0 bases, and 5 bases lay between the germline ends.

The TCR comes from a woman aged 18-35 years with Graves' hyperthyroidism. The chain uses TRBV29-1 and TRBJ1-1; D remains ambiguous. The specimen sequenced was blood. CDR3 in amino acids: CSVTMNTEAFF. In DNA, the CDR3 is TGCAGCGTCACCATGAACACTGAAGCTTTCTTT.